The source of this T cell receptor (beta chain) is a study of T cell responses to AZD1222 COVID-19 vaccine. The CDR3 sequence is 15 residues long. The germline CDR1 and CDR2 sequences are SGHNT and YYREEE (reference sequence). V trimming: 1 base; J trimming: 5 bases; junction bases outside the gene matches: 3. Study-wide findings and caveats: Spike-wide vaccine-associated CD4 TCRs dominated at 160-218 and 743-854. Only a handful of AZD1222 recipients, roughly 6 in all, had baseline seropositivity. Clonal diversity may have been underestimated, and the donors were mostly white British, with more females than males. Receipt of two AZD1222 doses was followed by a rise in Spike-specific TCR breadth and depth.

This clone was seen more than once but under ten times. Its antigen is undetermined. Profiled with immunoSEQ multiplex PCR; TCRdb holds only in-frame clones, not every one. The sample contains about 120,000 clones, around 85% of which appear only once. The sample in question was peripheral blood, obtained on day 0 of MenACWY control vaccination. The receptor was isolated from an adult in good health. V is TRBV5-4 and J is TRBJ2-2, with TRBD2 matching over 9 bases. CDR3 residues: CASSLRGGGTGELFF. DNA of the CDR3: TGTGCCAGCAGCTTGCGCGGGGGGGGAACCGGGGAGCTGTTTTTT.